This T cell receptor (beta chain) was captured by sequencing in a study of STAT5B mutations in CD4+ large granular lymphocyte leukemia. Study-wide background: The CDR3 'QG' motif was associated with a particular HLA allele among healthy donors.

V lost 0 bases, J lost 1 base, and 2 bases stayed unmatched. The CDR3 is made up of 15 amino acids. Germline V gene sequence: CDR1 SGHTA, CDR2 FQGNSA. The assay was run at survey level. Generated by immunoSEQ multiplex PCR, the TCRdb table keeps only in-frame clones and is missing some. The sample has fewer than 35,000 clones; just under 75% are singletons. The genes are TRBV7-2 and TRBJ2-7; TRBD2 aligns across 8 bases. Sequenced input: CD4+ T cells from blood buffy coats. This TCR derives from a human donor in good health. The CDR3 region is CASSLAGTSSYEQYF. CDR3 bases: TGTGCCAGCAGCTTAGCGGGGACTAGTTCCTACGAGCAGTACTTC.